These T cell receptor beta chains were read from a single sample in a study of shared T cell receptors in the human thymus. Clones were read by immunoSEQ multiplex PCR, and TCRdb kept only the in-frame ones, dropping some. Of hundreds of thousands of clones in the sample, roughly 90% are singletons; the top ten hold 0.008% to 0.011%. These data also featured in a second study, about human thymus T cells.

The sample taken for sequencing was thymocytes. Receptor source: a boy in the first two years of life with a congenital heart defect. The CDR3 runs from the conserved cysteine through the conserved F or W. D genes are given only for firm matches. Clone sizes are given selectively: once, few, many, or a class where the clone is expanded.

TRBV4-3	.	.	TRBJ1-2	TGCGCCAGCAGCCAGTACGAGGGGGACTATGGCTACACCTTC	CASSQYEGDYGYTF
TRBV28	.	.	TRBJ1-2	TGTGCCAGCACCCCGGACATAGCTAACTATGGCTACACCTTC	CASTPDIANYGYTF
TRBV7-3	.	.	TRBJ2-3	TGTGCCAGCAGCTTAGTTGCGGGTTGGACAGATACGCAGTATTTT	CASSLVAGWTDTQYF
TRBV9	.	.	TRBJ2-6	TGTGCCAGCAGCAGAACTCCTGGGGCCAACGTCCTGACTTTC	CASSRTPGANVLTF
TRBV30	.	.	TRBJ1-1	TGTGCCTGGAGGGTCGGTCTCAGGGAATTGAACACTGAAGCTTTCTTT	CAWRVGLRELNTEAFF
TRBV9	.	.	TRBJ1-2	TGTGCCAGCAGCGCAAGCAGGGGTGTCAACTATGGCTACACCTTC	CASSASRGVNYGYTF
TRBV19	TRBD1	.	TRBJ2-1	TGTGCCAGTAGTCCTACCGGGACAGGGGGTAGAAATGAGCAGTTCTTC	CASSPTGTGGRNEQFF
TRBV19	TRBD2	.	TRBJ2-7	TGTGCCAGTAGTATTTCGGAAGAGACTAGCGGGAGCTCCTACGAGCAGTACTTC	CASSISEETSGSSYEQYF
TRBV5-6	.	.	TRBJ1-5	TGTGCCAGCAGCTTGGGGTCCTTAGAGAGCAATCAGCCCCAGCATTTT	CASSLGSLESNQPQHF
TRBV4-3	TRBD2	.	TRBJ2-5	TGCGCCAGCAGCCAAACTCTAGCGGACCAAGAGACCCAGTACTTC	CASSQTLADQETQYF
TRBV28	.	once	TRBJ2-7	TGTGCCAGCAGGTACCTGACGGACAGCTCCTACGAGCAGTACTTC	CASRYLTDSSYEQYF
TRBV25-1	TRBD1	.	TRBJ2-7	TGTGCCAGCAGTGGGGAATCCGGGACAGGGTCCTACGAGCAGTACTTC	CASSGESGTGSYEQYF
TRBV6-1	.	.	TRBJ1-2	TGTGCCAGCGGTCAGGCAGGCGTCTATGGCTACACCTTC	CASGQAGVYGYTF
TRBV12-5	.	.	TRBJ2-3	TGTGCTAGTGGTTTGTCTAGTCCAAACACAGATACGCAGTATTTT	CASGLSSPNTDTQYF
TRBV27	TRBD2	.	TRBJ2-7	TGTGCCAGCAGGGTAGCGGGTTTCTCCTACGAGCAGTACTTC	CASRVAGFSYEQYF
TRBV7-9	.	.	TRBJ2-5	TGTGCCAGCAGCCTGGTCCCTCTACCGGAAGAGACCCAGTACTTC	CASSLVPLPEETQYF
TRBV7-8	.	.	TRBJ2-1	TGTGCCAGCAGCTTATGGAGTACCGCTTCCTACAATGAGCAGTTCTTC	CASSLWSTASYNEQFF
TRBV19	TRBD1	once	TRBJ1-5	TGTGCCAGTAGAGGACAGGATAGCAATCAGCCCCAGCATTTT	CASRGQDSNQPQHF
TRBV30	TRBD2	once	TRBJ2-2	TGTGCCTGGTCGAAGCGGGGTGACACCGGGGAGCTGTTTTTT	CAWSKRGDTGELFF
TRBV19	.	.	TRBJ2-5	TGTGCCAGTACCCTTAACCTAACCCAAGAGACCCAGTACTTC	CASTLNLTQETQYF
TRBV14	TRBD1	.	TRBJ2-1	TGTGCCAGCAGCCCACGGGTTCGGGACAGAAACTACAATGAGCAGTTCTTC	CASSPRVRDRNYNEQFF
TRBV4-2	TRBD2	.	TRBJ2-3	TGTGCCAGCAGCCAAGGCATAGCGGGAGGGAGCACAGATACGCAGTATTTT	CASSQGIAGGSTDTQYF
TRBV27	TRBD1	.	TRBJ1-1	TGTGCCAGCAGTCCCGGACAGGGGAAGGTGTACACTGAAGCTTTCTTT	CASSPGQGKVYTEAFF
TRBV7-9	TRBD2	.	TRBJ2-5	TGTGCCAGCAGCCCCTCGGGACTAGCGGAACAAGAGACCCAGTACTTC	CASSPSGLAEQETQYF
TRBV4-2	.	.	TRBJ2-7	TGTGCCAGCAGCCCCGGCCCGGCTACCGGGAGTCCCCACGAGCAGTACTTC	CASSPGPATGSPHEQYF
TRBV29-1	.	.	TRBJ1-2	TGCAGCGTTCGCCGCCCCAGGGGTGGCTACACCTTC	CSVRRPRGGYTF
TRBV9	.	.	TRBJ1-2	TGTGCCAGCAGCGTAGGTGACAATGGCTACCCCTTC	CASSVGDNGYPF
TRBV5-1	.	.	TRBJ2-3	TGCGCCAGCAAGGTTCCGAGGGAACCCACAGATACGCAGTATTTT	CASKVPREPTDTQYF
TRBV5-4	.	.	TRBJ2-5	TGTGCCAGCAGCTTTAGTGGACAGAGCCGGTACCAAGAGACCCAGTACTTC	CASSFSGQSRYQETQYF
TRBV18	.	.	TRBJ2-7	TGTGCCAGCTCATTTCCGGGACAAAGGACCTACGAGCAGTACTTC	CASSFPGQRTYEQYF
TRBV7-8	.	.	TRBJ2-1	TGTGCCAGCAGCAGAACTAGTGTCAATGAGCAGTTCTTC	CASSRTSVNEQFF
TRBV2	.	.	TRBJ1-1	TGTGCCAGCAGTGAAAAGTGGAGTTTGAACACTGAAGCTTTCTTT	CASSEKWSLNTEAFF
TRBV4-3	TRBD1	.	TRBJ2-2	TGCGCCAGCAGCCAAGACCTGGGACAGAGTACCGGGGAGCTGTTTTTT	CASSQDLGQSTGELFF
TRBV12-5	TRBD2	.	TRBJ2-3	TGTGCTAGTGGTTCCGGGACTAGCGGGAGGGGTAACTTCACAGATACGCAGTATTTT	CASGSGTSGRGNFTDTQYF
TRBV14	.	once	TRBJ2-7	TGTGCCAGCAGCCAGGGGGGCTACGAGCAGTACTTC	CASSQGGYEQYF
TRBV18	TRBD2	.	TRBJ2-3	TGTGCCAGCTCACTGGGACTAGCGGGATCAGGAGATACGCAGTATTTT	CASSLGLAGSGDTQYF
TRBV12-5	TRBD1	.	TRBJ1-2	TGTGCTAGTGGTTGGGGGGACAGGTTCCACTATGGCTACACCTTC	CASGWGDRFHYGYTF
TRBV15	TRBD1	once	TRBJ1-1	TGTGCCACCAGCAGAGAGTTGGCCAGGGGGTGGATGAACACTGAAGCTTTCTTT	CATSRELARGWMNTEAFF
TRBV7-6	.	.	TRBJ2-7	TGTGCCAGCAGCTTGGACTTGTTTTCCTACGAGCAGTACTTC	CASSLDLFSYEQYF
TRBV30	TRBD1	.	TRBJ2-2	TGTGCCTGGAGGAGGGGACAGGGGGCGAGATTGACCGGGGAGCTGTTTTTT	CAWRRGQGARLTGELFF
TRBV25-1	.	.	TRBJ2-1	TGTGCCAGCAGTGAATCTGGCATAAGCGGCCCCCTCGATGAGCAGTTCTTC	CASSESGISGPLDEQFF
TRBV2	TRBD1	.	TRBJ1-1	TGTGCCAGCAAGCAGGGGGCAAGAGCTTTCTTT	CASKQGARAFF